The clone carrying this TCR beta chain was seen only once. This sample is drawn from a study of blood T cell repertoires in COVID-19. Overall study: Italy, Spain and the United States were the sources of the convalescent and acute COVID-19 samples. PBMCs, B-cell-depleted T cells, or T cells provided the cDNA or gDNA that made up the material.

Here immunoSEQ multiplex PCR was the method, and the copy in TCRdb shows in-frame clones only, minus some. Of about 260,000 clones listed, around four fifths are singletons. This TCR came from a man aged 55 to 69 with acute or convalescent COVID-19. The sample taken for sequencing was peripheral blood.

The CDR3 DNA reads as TGTGCCAGCAGCGGGACTAGCGGACAAGAGACCCAGTACTTC. This translates into CASSGTSGQETQYF. The rearrangement uses TRBV6-1 and TRBJ2-5; 11 bases map to TRBD2. Per germline, CDR1 MNHNS and CDR2 SASEGT. J was trimmed by 2 bases and V by 6 bases; bases with no gene match: 2. The CDR3 consists of 14 residues.